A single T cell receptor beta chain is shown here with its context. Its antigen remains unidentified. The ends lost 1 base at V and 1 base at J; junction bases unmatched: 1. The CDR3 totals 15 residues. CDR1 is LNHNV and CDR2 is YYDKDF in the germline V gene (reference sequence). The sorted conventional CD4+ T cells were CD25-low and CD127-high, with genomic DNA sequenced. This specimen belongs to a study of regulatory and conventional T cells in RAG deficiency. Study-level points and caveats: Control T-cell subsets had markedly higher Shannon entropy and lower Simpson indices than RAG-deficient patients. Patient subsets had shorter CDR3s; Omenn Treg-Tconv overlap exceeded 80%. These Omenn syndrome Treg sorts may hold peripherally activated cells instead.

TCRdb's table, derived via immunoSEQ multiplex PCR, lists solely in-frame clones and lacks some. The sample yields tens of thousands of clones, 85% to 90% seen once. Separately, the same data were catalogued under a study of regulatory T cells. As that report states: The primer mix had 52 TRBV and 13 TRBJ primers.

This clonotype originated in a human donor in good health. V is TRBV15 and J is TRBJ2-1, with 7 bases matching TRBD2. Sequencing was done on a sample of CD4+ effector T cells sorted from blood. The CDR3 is CATSRGGSSYNEQFF. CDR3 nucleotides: TGTGCCACCAGCAGAGGCGGGAGTTCCTACAATGAGCAGTTCTTC.